This TCR beta chain was captured in a study of T cell changes during pregnancy in multiple sclerosis. TCRdb keeps only in-frame clones here, not all; method: immunoSEQ multiplex PCR. Of 65,000 to 95,000 clones in the sample, just over 90% were seen once. The CDR3 has 15 residues. Germline V CDR1 and CDR2: PRHDT, FYEKMQ (reference sequence). The ends lost 4 bases at V and 4 bases at J; junction bases unmatched: 4. Source: peripheral blood, taken after pregnancy. The receptor comes from a female donor in good health, enrolled as a control in a pregnancy study. The rearrangement links TRBV13 to TRBJ2-5, with 12 bases identical to TRBD2. CDR3 sequence: CASSSGTSGLETQYF. In nucleotides, the CDR3 is TGTGCCAGCAGCTCCGGGACTAGCGGGCTAGAGACCCAGTACTTC.